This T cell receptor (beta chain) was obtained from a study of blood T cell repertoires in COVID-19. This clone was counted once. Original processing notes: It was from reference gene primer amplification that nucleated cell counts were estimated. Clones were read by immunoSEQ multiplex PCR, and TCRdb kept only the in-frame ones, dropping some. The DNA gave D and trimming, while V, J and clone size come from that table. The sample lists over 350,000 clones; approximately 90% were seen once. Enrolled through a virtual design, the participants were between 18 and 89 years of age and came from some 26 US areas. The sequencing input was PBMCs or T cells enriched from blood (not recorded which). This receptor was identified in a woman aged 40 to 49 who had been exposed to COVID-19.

The CDR3 reads CASSLASGGGNTIYF. The CDR3 nucleotides are TGTGCCAGCAGCTTAGCTTCAGGGGGTGGAAACACCATATATTTT. The gene calls are TRBV7-9 and TRBJ1-3; 7 bases map to TRBD1. In germline, CDR1 is SEHNR, CDR2 FQNEAQ (reference sequence). This CDR3 comprises 15 residues. The ends lost 0 bases at V and 3 bases at J; junction bases unmatched: 2.